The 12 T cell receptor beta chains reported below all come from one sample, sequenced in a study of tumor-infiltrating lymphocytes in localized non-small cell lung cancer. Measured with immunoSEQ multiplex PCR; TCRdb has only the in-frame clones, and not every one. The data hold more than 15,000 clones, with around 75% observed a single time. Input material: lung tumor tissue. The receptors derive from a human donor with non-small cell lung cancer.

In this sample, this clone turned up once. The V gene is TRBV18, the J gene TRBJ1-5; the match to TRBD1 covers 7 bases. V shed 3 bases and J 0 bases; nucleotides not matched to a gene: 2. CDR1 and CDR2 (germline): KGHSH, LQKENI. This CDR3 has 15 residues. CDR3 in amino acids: CASSPTGASNQPQHF. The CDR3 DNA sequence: TGTGCCAGCTCACCTACAGGGGCTAGCAATCAGCCCCAGCATTTT.

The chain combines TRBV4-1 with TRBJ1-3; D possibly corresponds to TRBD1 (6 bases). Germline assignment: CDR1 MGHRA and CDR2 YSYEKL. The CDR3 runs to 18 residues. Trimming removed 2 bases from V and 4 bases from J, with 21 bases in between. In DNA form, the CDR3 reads TGCGCCAGCAGCCAATATTCTACAGGGCCAACGCGCGGAAACACCATATATTTT. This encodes CASSQYSTGPTRGNTIYF.

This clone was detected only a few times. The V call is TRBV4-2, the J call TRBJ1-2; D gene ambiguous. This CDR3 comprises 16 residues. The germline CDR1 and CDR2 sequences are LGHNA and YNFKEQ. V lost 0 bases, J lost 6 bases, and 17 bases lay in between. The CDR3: CASSQDRTRIEDGYTF. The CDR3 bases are TGTGCCAGCAGCCAAGATCGGACGAGGATTGAGGATGGCTACACCTTC.

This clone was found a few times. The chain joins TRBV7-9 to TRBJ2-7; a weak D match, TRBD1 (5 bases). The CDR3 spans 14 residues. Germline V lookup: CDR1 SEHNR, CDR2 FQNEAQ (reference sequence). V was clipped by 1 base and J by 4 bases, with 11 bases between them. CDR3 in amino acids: CASSLVWTPYEQYF. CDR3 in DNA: TGTGCCAGCAGCTTAGTTTGGACACCATACGAGCAGTACTTC.

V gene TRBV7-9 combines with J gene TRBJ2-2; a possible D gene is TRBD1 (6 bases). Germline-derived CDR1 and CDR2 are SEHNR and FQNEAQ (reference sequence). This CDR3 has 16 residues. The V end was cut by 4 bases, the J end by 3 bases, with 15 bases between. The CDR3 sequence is CASSSPGTSYTGELFF. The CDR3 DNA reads TGTGCCAGCAGCTCACCCGGGACATCTTACACCGGGGAGCTGTTTTTT.

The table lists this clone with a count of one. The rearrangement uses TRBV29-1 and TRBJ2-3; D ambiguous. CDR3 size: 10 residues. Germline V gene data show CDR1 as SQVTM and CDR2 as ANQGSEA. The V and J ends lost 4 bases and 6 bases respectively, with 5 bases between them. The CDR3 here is CSVAYDTQYF. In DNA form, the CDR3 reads TGCAGCGTTGCCTACGATACGCAGTATTTT.

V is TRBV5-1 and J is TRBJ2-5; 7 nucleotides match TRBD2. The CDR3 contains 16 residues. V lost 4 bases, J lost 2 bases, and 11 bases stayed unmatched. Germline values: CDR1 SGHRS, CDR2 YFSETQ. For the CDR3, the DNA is TGCGCCAGCAGCGGGCTGGTCGGGGGGTATCAAGAGACCCAGTACTTC. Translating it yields CASSGLVGGYQETQYF.

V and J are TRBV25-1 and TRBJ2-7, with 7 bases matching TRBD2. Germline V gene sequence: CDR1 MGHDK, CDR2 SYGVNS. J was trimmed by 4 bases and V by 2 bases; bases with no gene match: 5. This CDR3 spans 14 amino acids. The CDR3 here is CASSEPGEGYEQYF. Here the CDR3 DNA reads TGTGCCAGCAGTGAACCGGGGGAGGGATACGAGCAGTACTTC.

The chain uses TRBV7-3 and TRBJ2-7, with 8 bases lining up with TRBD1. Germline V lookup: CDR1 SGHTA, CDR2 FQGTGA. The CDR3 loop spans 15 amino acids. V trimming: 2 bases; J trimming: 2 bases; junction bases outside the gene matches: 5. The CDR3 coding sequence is TGTGCCAGCAGCTTACGGGCAGGGGGCGCCTACGAGCAGTACTTC. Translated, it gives CASSLRAGGAYEQYF.

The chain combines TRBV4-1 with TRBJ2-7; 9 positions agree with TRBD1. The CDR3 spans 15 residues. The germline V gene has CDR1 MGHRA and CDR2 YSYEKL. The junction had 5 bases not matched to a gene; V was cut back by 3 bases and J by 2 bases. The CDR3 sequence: CASSQKQGAAYEQYF. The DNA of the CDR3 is TGCGCCAGCAGCCAGAAACAGGGGGCGGCCTACGAGCAGTACTTC.

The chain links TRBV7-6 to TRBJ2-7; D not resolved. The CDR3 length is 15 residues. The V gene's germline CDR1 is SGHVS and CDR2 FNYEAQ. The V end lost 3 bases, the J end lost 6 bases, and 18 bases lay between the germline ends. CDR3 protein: CASSLSESSNVEQYF. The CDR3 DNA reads TGTGCCAGCAGCTTGTCTGAGAGTAGTAATGTCGAGCAGTACTTC.

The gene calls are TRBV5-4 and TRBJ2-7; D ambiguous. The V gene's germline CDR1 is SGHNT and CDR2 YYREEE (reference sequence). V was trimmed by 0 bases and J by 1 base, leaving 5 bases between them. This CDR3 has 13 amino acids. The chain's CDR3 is CASSLDASYEQYF. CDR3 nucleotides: TGTGCCAGCAGCTTGGACGCGTCCTACGAGCAGTACTTC.